This section outlines one T cell receptor (beta chain) sequence together with its context. This receptor's antigen is unknown. No base-level quality is on record; no much larger clone is a single base apart. The trial excluded patients who had a history of autoimmune disease or were on systemic immunosuppression. Peripheral blood for TCR sequencing was drawn from every dose cohort at baseline, at cycle 4 day 1 and at cycle 7 day 1. The samples were taken from a phase I, first-in-human, multicenter, open-label dose-escalation trial of ivuxolimab. The trial enrolled adults with locally advanced or metastatic head and neck squamous cell, hepatocellular, melanoma or renal cell carcinoma. Before TCR sequencing, CD4+ T cells and CD8+ T cells were sorted from peripheral blood as separate populations. Genomic DNA was isolated from the sorted cells so that the TCRbeta CDR3 region could be sequenced. TCRbeta CDR3 regions were sequenced using the immunoSEQ Assay. TCRdb's version of the immuneACCESS table is confined to in-frame rearrangements and falls short of the full clone set. An unresolved V gene accounts for under half of the shortfall where checked; the remainder is of unknown origin. The sample table shows some 63,000 clones, and 75% to 90% are seen once. Together, the top ten hold 14% of the sample.

This entry is derived from a study of OX40 agonist ivuxolimab in advanced cancers. At the level of the whole study: Ivuxolimab, which targeted the costimulatory receptor OX40 (CD134), was an agonistic, fully human IgG2 monoclonal antibody. Intravenous ivuxolimab was administered to patients every 2 weeks at six dose levels: 0.01, 0.1, 0.3, 1.5, 3 and 10 mg/kg. Of the roughly 52 dose-escalation patients, hepatocellular carcinoma was present in around 20, melanoma in some 15, renal cell carcinoma in 9 and head and neck cancer in 9. In the dose-escalation cohort, about four fifths of patients were male, and the mean age was approximately 60 years with a range of roughly 20 to 79. Patients were allowed to have had prior anti-PD-1, anti-PD-L1 or anti-CTLA-4 therapy, and approximately 40% of the dose-escalation patients had been treated with checkpoint inhibitors. Partial responses were achieved by three dose-escalation patients, of whom one had hepatocellular carcinoma and two had cutaneous melanoma. Peripheral TCRbeta sequencing aimed to test whether ivuxolimab altered TCR sequence diversity and caused clonal T-cell expansion. The paper covers the monotherapy dose-escalation part of the phase I ivuxolimab trial, which included N = 52 patients.

The CDR3 holds 16 amino acids from the cysteine to the phenylalanine. Only the CDR3 part of the read is kept: 48 bases, read in frame from the first base. Ends trimmed: V by 5 bases, J by 0 bases; bases unmatched to a gene: 7. Taken from the germline V gene, the CDR1 and CDR2 loops are MDHEN and SYDVKM. What the work shows at the level of the full study, not this receptor alone: In partial responders in the 0.1-3.0 mg/kg groups, normalized peripheral clonal expansion was found to be among the lowest, especially among CD8+ T cells. Low levels of normalized T-cell clonal expansion were also shown by some nonresponding patients. After ivuxolimab, expanded clones were on average more numerous among CD8+ T cells than among CD4+ T cells. Antigen specificity was not determined for the clonally expanded peripheral T cells. At doses of 0.1 to 3.0 mg/kg, clonal expansion of both CD4+ and CD8+ blood T cells was observed from baseline to week 6.

The chain was built from TRBV28 and TRBJ2-7; TRBD2 fits 10 bases in the junction. Sequenced material: CD4+ or CD8+ T cells sorted from blood, taken in a trial of the OX40 agonist ivuxolimab. The sequence derives from an adult with an advanced solid tumor such as melanoma, head and neck, liver or kidney cancer. The nucleotide sequence is TGTGCCAGCAGTCCCATGACTAGCGGGTACTCCTACGAGCAGTACTTC. It translates to CASSPMTSGYSYEQYF.